This T cell receptor (beta chain) was obtained from a study of blood T cell repertoires in COVID-19. Study-wide context: The United States, Italy and Spain supplied acute and convalescent COVID-19 samples. PBMCs, B-cell-depleted T cells, or T cells provided the cDNA or gDNA that made up the material.

In the original workflow: Reference gene primers were amplified, and this amplification served to estimate nucleated cell counts. Repertoires were generated with immunoSEQ multiplex PCR, while TCRdb's copy carries only in-frame clones and drops some. Clone size and V and J calls were adopted from that table, with D and trimming inferred from the DNA. The table records 95,000 to 150,000 clones, 82% of them present only once. V lost 11 bases to trimming and J lost 8 bases; unmatched junction nucleotides: 7. Germline V lookup: CDR1 ENHRY, CDR2 SYGVKD. This CDR3 is 12 amino acids long. The sequenced material came from peripheral blood. This TCR came from a woman between 65 and 79 years old with acute or convalescent COVID-19. The V gene is TRBV10-3, the J gene TRBJ2-1, with TRBD2 matching over 9 bases. The CDR3 sequence is CAARGGHDEQFF. CDR3 in DNA: TGTGCCGCGCGGGGGGGCCACGATGAGCAGTTCTTC.